These T cell receptor beta chains were read from a single sample in a study of shared clonotypes between healthy human individuals. Clones were sequenced by immunoSEQ multiplex PCR, and TCRdb holds only the in-frame ones, with some missing. The sample includes roughly 700,000 clones, about 92% seen only once; the top ten take 34%. Material for sequencing was memory CD8+ T cells from PBMCs. The source of these receptors is a man aged 18 to 30 in good health. Some clones in this sample may be carry-over from other donors' samples. CDR3s include the opening cysteine and the closing phenylalanine or tryptophan. D genes are given only for firm matches. Rows give clone size only sometimes, using once, few, many, or a class for an expanded clone.

cdr3_length	clone_size	j_call	d_call	v_call	cdr3_nt	cdr3_aa
14	.	TRBJ2-7	.	TRBV9	TGTGCCAGCAGCGTGGGACCAAGGGCCCCCGAGCAGTACTTC	CASSVGPRAPEQYF
12	once	TRBJ2-7	.	TRBV5-1	TGCGCCAGCAGCTTACCCACCTACGAGCAGTACTTC	CASSLPTYEQYF
12	.	TRBJ2-3	.	TRBV6-5	TGTGCCAGCAGTTACTTAGGAGATACGCAGTATTTT	CASSYLGDTQYF
12	.	TRBJ2-7	.	TRBV11-1	TGTGCCAGCAGCTCGGGGGACTACGAGCAGTACTTC	CASSSGDYEQYF
14	.	TRBJ2-7	.	TRBV28	TGTGCCAGCAACTTCCGGGACACTCTCTACGAGCAGTACTTC	CASNFRDTLYEQYF
14	once	TRBJ1-5	.	TRBV28	TGTGCCAGCAGTGGAGGGGGTTGGAATCAGCCCCAGCATTTT	CASSGGGWNQPQHF
16	.	TRBJ2-5	.	TRBV7-2	TGTGCCAGCAGCCCAAACTTGGGCGGCACACAAGAGACCCAGTACTTC	CASSPNLGGTQETQYF
13	.	TRBJ2-1	.	TRBV29-1	TGCAGCGTTACCGGGCCCACTGGGGATGAGCAGTTCTTC	CSVTGPTGDEQFF
16	.	TRBJ2-7	TRBD2	TRBV9	TGTGCCAGCAGCGTAGCTGGCGGGAGAGGCTTCGACGAGCAGTACTTC	CASSVAGGRGFDEQYF
16	.	TRBJ2-1	.	TRBV5-4	TGTGCCAGCAGCCCCCCGCCCGGGTTGCAGAGCAATGAGCAGTTCTTC	CASSPPPGLQSNEQFF
15	.	TRBJ2-7	.	TRBV19	TGTGCCAGTAGTGCCTACTGGCGGCCGGGCTACGAGCAGTACTTC	CASSAYWRPGYEQYF
16	few	TRBJ2-1	.	TRBV2	TGTGCCAGCAGCGACTCTAGCGAAAGCTCCTACAATGAGCAGTTCTTC	CASSDSSESSYNEQFF
13	.	TRBJ1-5	.	TRBV9	TGTGCCAGCAGCGTAGATCCCGGACAGCCCCAGCATTTT	CASSVDPGQPQHF
16	.	TRBJ2-3	TRBD2	TRBV7-9	TGTGCCAGCAGCCTCACACTAGCGCCGAGCACAGATACGCAGTATTTT	CASSLTLAPSTDTQYF
16	once	TRBJ2-7	.	TRBV27	TGTGCCAGCAGTTTATCGTGGGGGCAATTCCTCTACGAGCAGTACTTC	CASSLSWGQFLYEQYF
13	.	TRBJ1-2	TRBD1	TRBV5-1	TGCGCCAGCCGACAGGGGCGTGAAGGCGGCTACACCTTC	CASRQGREGGYTF
13	.	TRBJ2-5	.	TRBV21-1	TGTGCCAGCAGCCACAGGATTTTTGAGACCCAGTACTTC	CASSHRIFETQYF
16	.	TRBJ1-4	.	TRBV9	TGTGCCAGCAGCGTAGGTCCAGGGCCCTCTAATGAAAAACTGTTTTTT	CASSVGPGPSNEKLFF
15	.	TRBJ1-3	.	TRBV28	TGTGCCAGCAGTTCCAGGGGCCTCTCTGGAAACACCATATATTTT	CASSSRGLSGNTIYF
13	.	TRBJ1-1	.	TRBV27	TGTGCCAGCAGTTTATCCCCAAGCAGGGAAGCTTTCTTT	CASSLSPSREAFF
15	.	TRBJ2-4	.	TRBV4-3	TGCGCCAGCAGTCACCAAAGGGCTTCAAAAAACATTCAGTACTTC	CASSHQRASKNIQYF
12	few	TRBJ1-1	.	TRBV29-1	TGCAGCGTAACGGGGGTGGGAACTGAAGCTTTCTTT	CSVTGVGTEAFF
17	.	TRBJ1-5	.	TRBV6-1	TGTGCCAGCAGTGGGCCCGGGGAGGCTTTTGCTTTATGGCCCCAGCATTTT	CASSGPGEAFALWPQHF
13	.	TRBJ2-1	TRBD1	TRBV29-1	TGCAGCGTTTTGGGACAGGGGGGAAATGAGCAGTTCTTC	CSVLGQGGNEQFF
15	.	TRBJ1-2	.	TRBV7-6	TGTGCCAGCAGCTTAACTCTCGACGGGAACTATGGCTACACCTTC	CASSLTLDGNYGYTF
12	.	TRBJ1-3	.	TRBV10-3	TGTGCCACCACAGACTCTGGAAACACCATATATTTT	CATTDSGNTIYF
14	.	TRBJ2-3	.	TRBV9	TGTGCCAGCAGCGTAGAAGGAGGCACAGATACGCAGTATTTT	CASSVEGGTDTQYF
15	.	TRBJ2-7	TRBD2	TRBV29-1	TGCAGCGTTGAAGAAAAGGGACTAGCGGGAGGCGAGCAGTACTTC	CSVEEKGLAGGEQYF
16	.	TRBJ1-6	.	TRBV21-1	TGTGCCAGCAGCAAAGCGTGGGGGGTAATGAGATCACCCCTCCACTTT	CASSKAWGVMRSPLHF
13	.	TRBJ1-1	.	TRBV19	TGTGCCAGTTCAATTTGGAAGAACACTGAAGCTTTCTTT	CASSIWKNTEAFF
16	.	TRBJ1-2	.	TRBV5-5	TGTGCCAGCAGCTCCCGTGTGGGGGCCACTTTGTATGGCTACACCTTC	CASSSRVGATLYGYTF
15	.	TRBJ2-1	TRBD2	TRBV7-6	TGTGCCAGCAGCTTACGGACTAGCGGGATCGATGAGCAGTTCTTC	CASSLRTSGIDEQFF
14	.	TRBJ1-3	TRBD1	TRBV10-3	TGTGCCACTCGGACAGGGGGCGAAGGAAACACCATATATTTT	CATRTGGEGNTIYF
14	few	TRBJ1-2	.	TRBV5-4	TGTGCCAGCAGCTTGTGGGGGACCAACTATGGCTACACCTTC	CASSLWGTNYGYTF
15	.	TRBJ1-4	.	TRBV7-9	TGTGCCAGCAGCTTACTGAGTTCGGGTGCGGGTGGGCTGTTTTTT	CASSLLSSGAGGLFF
13	.	TRBJ2-7	TRBD1	TRBV27	TGTGCCAGCAGGCCAAACAGGGGATCCGAGCAGTACTTC	CASRPNRGSEQYF
19	.	TRBJ1-4	.	TRBV4-1	TGCGCCAGCAGCCAAGATACCCTATATAAGGGAGGGATCGCGGAAAAACTGTTTTTT	CASSQDTLYKGGIAEKLFF
14	.	TRBJ2-7	.	TRBV6-6	TGTGCCAGCAGTAACCCGGGAGCCTTCTCGGAGCAGTACTTC	CASSNPGAFSEQYF
13	few	TRBJ1-1	.	TRBV4-1	TGCGCCAGCAGCCAAGAGGGCTCGGCTGAAGCTTTCTTT	CASSQEGSAEAFF
14	.	TRBJ2-3	.	TRBV27	TGTGCCAGCAGTTTTGGGGGGCGCGAAGATACGCAGTATTTT	CASSFGGREDTQYF
14	.	TRBJ1-5	.	TRBV2	TGTGCCAGCAGTGAGTTAAAATGGAATCAGCCCCAGCATTTT	CASSELKWNQPQHF
13	.	TRBJ2-1	.	TRBV30	TGTGCCTGGAGCCCCTCACTGATACGAGAGCAGTTCTTC	CAWSPSLIREQFF
16	.	TRBJ2-1	TRBD2	TRBV18	TGTGCCAGCTCACCAGGGCTAGCGGACTCCTACAATGAGCAGTTCTTC	CASSPGLADSYNEQFF
15	once	TRBJ2-7	.	TRBV4-3	TGCGCCAGCAGCCAAGATTTTCCAGGGAGCTACGAGCAGTACTTC	CASSQDFPGSYEQYF
12	.	TRBJ2-1	.	TRBV6-1	TGTGCCAGCAGTGAAGCGCGACGTGAGCAGTTCTTC	CASSEARREQFF
16	.	TRBJ2-1	TRBD1	TRBV9	TGTGCCAGCAGCGCACCGGGACAGCTCTCCTACAATGAGCAGTTCTTC	CASSAPGQLSYNEQFF
16	.	TRBJ2-1	TRBD2	TRBV27	TGTGCCAGCAGTTCCCGAACTAGCGGAGGGAGCTTTGAGCAGTTCTTC	CASSSRTSGGSFEQFF
16	.	TRBJ2-7	.	TRBV5-1	TGCGCCAGCAGCTTGAAGGACAGCAGTTATTACTACGAGCAGTACTTC	CASSLKDSSYYYEQYF
16	once	TRBJ1-1	TRBD1	TRBV9	TGTGCCAGCAGCGTAGTGACAGGGCACCCGAACACTGAAGCTTTCTTT	CASSVVTGHPNTEAFF
16	once	TRBJ2-1	.	TRBV7-3	TGTGCCAGCAGCCCCGGGATGGGGAGCTCCTACAATGAGCAGTTCTTC	CASSPGMGSSYNEQFF
16	.	TRBJ2-3	TRBD2	TRBV27	TGTGCCAGCAGTTTTTCCACTAGCGGAAGCACAGATACGCAGTATTTT	CASSFSTSGSTDTQYF
14	.	TRBJ1-4	.	TRBV30	TGTGCCTGGGATCTCGGGGCAGGGAACGAAAAACTGTTTTTT	CAWDLGAGNEKLFF
12	once	TRBJ2-1	.	TRBV4-1	TGCGCCAGCAGCCAAGACGAAGGAGGGCAGTTCTTC	CASSQDEGGQFF
14	.	TRBJ2-1	TRBD1	TRBV5-1	TGCGCCAGCAGCCTGGACAGGGGGCTCTGGGAGCAGTTCTTC	CASSLDRGLWEQFF